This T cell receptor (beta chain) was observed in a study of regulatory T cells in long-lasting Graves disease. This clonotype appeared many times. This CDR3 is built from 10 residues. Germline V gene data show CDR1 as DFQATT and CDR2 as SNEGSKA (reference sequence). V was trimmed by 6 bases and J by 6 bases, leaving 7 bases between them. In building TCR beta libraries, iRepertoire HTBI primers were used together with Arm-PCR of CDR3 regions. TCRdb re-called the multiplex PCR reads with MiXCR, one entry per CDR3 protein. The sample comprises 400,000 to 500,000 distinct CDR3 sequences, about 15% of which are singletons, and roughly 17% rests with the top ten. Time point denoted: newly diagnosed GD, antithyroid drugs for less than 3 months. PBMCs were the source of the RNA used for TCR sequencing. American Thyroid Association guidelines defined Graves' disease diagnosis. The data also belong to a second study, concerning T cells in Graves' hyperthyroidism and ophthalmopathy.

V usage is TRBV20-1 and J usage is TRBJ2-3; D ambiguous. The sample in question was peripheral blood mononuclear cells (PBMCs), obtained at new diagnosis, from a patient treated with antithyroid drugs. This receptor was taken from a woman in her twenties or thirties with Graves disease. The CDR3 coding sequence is TGCAGTGCGCATAAGGATACGCAGTATTTT. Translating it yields CSAHKDTQYF.